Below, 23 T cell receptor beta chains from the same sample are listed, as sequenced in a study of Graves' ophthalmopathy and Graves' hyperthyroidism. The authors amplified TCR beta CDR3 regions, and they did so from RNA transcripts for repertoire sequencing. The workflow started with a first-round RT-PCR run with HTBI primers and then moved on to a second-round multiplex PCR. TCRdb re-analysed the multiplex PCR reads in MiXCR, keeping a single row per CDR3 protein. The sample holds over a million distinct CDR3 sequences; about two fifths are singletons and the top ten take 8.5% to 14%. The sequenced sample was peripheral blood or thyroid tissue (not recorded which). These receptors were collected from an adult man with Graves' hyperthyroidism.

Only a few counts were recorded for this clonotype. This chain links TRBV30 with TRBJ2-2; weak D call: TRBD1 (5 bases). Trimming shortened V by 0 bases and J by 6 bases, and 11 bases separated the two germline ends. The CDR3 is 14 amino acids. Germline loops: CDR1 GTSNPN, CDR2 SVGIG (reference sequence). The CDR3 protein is CAWSVHRWAGELFF. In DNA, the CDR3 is TGTGCCTGGAGTGTACACAGGTGGGCCGGGGAGCTGTTTTTT. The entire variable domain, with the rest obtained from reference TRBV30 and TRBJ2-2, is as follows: SQTIHQWPATLVQPVGSPLSLECTVEGTSNPNLYWYRQAAGRGLQLLFYSVGIGQISSEVPQNLSASRPQDRQFILSSKKLLLSDSGFYLCAWSVHRWAGELFFGEGSRLTVL.

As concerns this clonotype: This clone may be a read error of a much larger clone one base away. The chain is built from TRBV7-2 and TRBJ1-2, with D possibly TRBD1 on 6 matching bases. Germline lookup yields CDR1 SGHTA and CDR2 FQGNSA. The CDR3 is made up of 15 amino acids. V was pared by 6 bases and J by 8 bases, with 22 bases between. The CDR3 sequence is CASSSPRQVLRGYTF. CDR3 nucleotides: TGTGCCAGCAGTTCTCCTAGACAGGTTCTTCGGGGCTACACCTTC.

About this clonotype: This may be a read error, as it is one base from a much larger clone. In DNA, the CDR3 is TGTGCCAGCAGTGAGAAACCAGGGCGGGATGAAAAACTGTTTTTT. As protein: CASSEKPGRDEKLFF. V and J are TRBV10-3 and TRBJ1-4, with D perhaps TRBD1 (5 bases). This CDR3 region has 15 residues. Germline values: CDR1 ENHRY, CDR2 SYGVKD.

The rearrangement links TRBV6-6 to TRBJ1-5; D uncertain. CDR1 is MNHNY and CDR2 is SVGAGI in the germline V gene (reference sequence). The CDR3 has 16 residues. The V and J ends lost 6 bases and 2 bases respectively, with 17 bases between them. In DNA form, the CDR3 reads TGTGCCAGCAGGTACGAGGAGGGCAGTCGCAATCAGCCCCAGCATTTT. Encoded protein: CASRYEEGSRNQPQHF.

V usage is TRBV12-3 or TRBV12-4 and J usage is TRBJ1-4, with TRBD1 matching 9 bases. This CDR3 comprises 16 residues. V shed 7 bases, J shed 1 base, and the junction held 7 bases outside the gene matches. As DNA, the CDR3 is TGTGCCAGCACCAACGGACAGGGGCGAACTAATGAAAAACTGTTTTTT. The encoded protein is CASTNGQGRTNEKLFF.

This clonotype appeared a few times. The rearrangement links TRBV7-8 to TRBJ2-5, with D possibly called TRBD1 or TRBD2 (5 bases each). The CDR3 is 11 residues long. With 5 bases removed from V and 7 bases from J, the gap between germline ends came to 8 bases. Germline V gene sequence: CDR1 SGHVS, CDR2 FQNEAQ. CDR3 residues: CASSGGRTQYF. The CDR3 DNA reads TGTGCCAGCAGCGGGGGACGGACCCAGTACTTC. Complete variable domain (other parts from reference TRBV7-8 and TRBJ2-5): GAGVSQSPRYKVAKRGQDVALRCDPISGHVSLFWYQQALGQGPEFLTYFQNEAQLDKSGLPSDRFFAERPEGSVSTLKIQRTQQEDSAVYLCASSGGRTQYFGPGTRLLVL.

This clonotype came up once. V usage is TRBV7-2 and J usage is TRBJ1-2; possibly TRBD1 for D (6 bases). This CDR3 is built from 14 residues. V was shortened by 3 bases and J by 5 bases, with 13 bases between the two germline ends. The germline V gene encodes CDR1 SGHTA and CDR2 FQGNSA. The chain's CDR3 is CASSFGGQPYGYTF. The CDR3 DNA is TGTGCCAGCAGCTTTGGAGGACAGCCATATGGCTACACCTTC. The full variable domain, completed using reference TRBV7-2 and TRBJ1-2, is GAGVSQSPSNKVTEKGKDVELRCDPISGHTALYWYRQSLGQGLEFLIYFQGNSAPDKSGLPSDRFSAERTGGSVSTLTIQRTQQEDSAVYLCASSFGGQPYGYTFGSGTRLTVV.

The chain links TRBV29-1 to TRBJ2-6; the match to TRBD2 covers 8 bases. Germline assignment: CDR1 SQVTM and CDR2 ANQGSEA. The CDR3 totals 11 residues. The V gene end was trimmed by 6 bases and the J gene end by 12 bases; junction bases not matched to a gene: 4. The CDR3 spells CSVLGTSVLTF. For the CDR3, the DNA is TGCAGCGTCCTCGGGACTAGCGTCCTGACTTTC.

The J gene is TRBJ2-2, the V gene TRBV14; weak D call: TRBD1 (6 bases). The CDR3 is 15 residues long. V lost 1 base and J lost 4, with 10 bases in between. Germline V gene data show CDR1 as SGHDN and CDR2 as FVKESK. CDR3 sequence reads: CASSQVTGSTGELFF. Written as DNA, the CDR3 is TGTGCCAGCAGCCAAGTAACAGGGTCCACCGGGGAGCTGTTTTTT.

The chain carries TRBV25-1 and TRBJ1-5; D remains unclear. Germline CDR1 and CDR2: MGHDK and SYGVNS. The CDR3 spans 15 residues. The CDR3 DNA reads TGTGCTCCCCTCCCGAAGGGAGATAGCAATCAGCCCCAGCATTTT. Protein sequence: CAPLPKGDSNQPQHF.

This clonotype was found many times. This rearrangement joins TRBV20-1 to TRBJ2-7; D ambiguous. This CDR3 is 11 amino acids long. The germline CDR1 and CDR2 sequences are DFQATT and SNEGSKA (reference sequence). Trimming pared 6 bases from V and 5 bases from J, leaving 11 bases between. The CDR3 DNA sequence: TGCAGTGCCGCTAGGATCCACGAGCAGTACTTC. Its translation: CSAARIHEQYF.

CDR3 loop: CASSFGFTGDYGYTF. For the CDR3, the DNA is TGTGCCAGCAGCTTCGGGTTTACGGGCGACTATGGCTACACCTTC. The chain couples TRBV7-9 to TRBJ1-2, with D unclear. Germline assignment: CDR1 SEHNR and CDR2 FQNEAQ (reference sequence). With 3 bases removed from V and 3 bases from J, the gap between germline ends came to 14 bases. This CDR3 has 15 residues.

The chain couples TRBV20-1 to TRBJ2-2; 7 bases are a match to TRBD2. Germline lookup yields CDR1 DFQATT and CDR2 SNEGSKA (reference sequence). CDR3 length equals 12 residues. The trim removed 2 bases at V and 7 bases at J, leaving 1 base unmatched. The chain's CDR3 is CSARPGGGELFF. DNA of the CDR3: TGCAGTGCTAGACCGGGGGGCGGGGAGCTGTTTTTT.

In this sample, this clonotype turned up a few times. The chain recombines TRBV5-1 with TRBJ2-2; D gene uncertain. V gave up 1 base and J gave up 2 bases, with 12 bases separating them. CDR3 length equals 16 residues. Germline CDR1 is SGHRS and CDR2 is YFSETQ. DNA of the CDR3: TGCGCCAGCAGCTTGCTCTGGCGGCAAAACACCGGGGAGCTGTTTTTT. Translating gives CASSLLWRQNTGELFF.

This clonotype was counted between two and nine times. The CDR3 sequence: CSVRENIQYF. CDR3 coding DNA: TGCAGCGTAAGAGAAAACATTCAGTACTTC. The chain links TRBV29-1 to TRBJ2-4, with D unclear. The ends were cut back, 6 bases at V and 5 bases at J, with 5 bases in the middle. CDR1 SQVTM and CDR2 ANQGSEA come from the germline V gene. CDR3 length: 10 amino acids. Combining the CDR3 with reference TRBV29-1 and TRBJ2-4 gives the whole variable domain SAVISQKPSRDICQRGTSLTIQCQVDSQVTMMFWYRQQPGQSLTLIATANQGSEATYESGFVIDKFPISRPNLTFSTLTVSNMSPEDSSIYLCSVRENIQYFGAGTRLSVL.

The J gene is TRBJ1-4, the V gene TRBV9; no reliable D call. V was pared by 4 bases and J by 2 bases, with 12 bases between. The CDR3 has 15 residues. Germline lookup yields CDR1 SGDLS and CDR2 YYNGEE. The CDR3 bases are TGTGCCAGCAGCCAAGGAAGCGGGACTAATGAAAAACTGTTTTTT. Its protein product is CASSQGSGTNEKLFF.

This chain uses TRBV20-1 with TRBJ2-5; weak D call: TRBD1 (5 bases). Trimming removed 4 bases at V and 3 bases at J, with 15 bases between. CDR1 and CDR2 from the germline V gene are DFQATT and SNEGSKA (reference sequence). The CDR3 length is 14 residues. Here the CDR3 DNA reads TGCAGTGCTAAAGGTCGACAGTTGAAAGAGACCCAGTACTTC. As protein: CSAKGRQLKETQYF.

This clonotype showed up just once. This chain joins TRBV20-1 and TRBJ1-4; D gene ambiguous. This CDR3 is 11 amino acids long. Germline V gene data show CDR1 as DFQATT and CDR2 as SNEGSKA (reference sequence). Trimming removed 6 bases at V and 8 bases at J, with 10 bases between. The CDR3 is CSANYGEKLFF. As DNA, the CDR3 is TGCAGTGCGAACTACGGGGAAAAACTGTTTTTT.

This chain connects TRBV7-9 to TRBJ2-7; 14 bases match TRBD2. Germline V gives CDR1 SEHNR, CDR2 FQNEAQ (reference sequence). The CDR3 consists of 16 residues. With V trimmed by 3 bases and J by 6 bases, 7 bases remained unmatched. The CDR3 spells CASSLTGTSGSGEQYF. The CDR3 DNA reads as TGTGCCAGCAGCTTGACCGGGACTAGCGGGAGTGGCGAGCAGTACTTC.

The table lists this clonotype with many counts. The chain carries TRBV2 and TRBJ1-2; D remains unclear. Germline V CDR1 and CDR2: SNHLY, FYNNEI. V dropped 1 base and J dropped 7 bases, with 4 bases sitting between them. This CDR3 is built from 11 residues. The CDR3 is CASSEVGGYTF. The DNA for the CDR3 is TGTGCCAGCAGTGAAGTCGGTGGCTACACCTTC.

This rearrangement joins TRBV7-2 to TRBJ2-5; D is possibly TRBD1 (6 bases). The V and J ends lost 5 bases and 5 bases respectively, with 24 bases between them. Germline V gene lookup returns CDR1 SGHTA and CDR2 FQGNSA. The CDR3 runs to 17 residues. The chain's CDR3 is CASSTLRGKAGVETQYF. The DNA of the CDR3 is TGTGCCAGCAGCACCCTCCGGGGTAAAGCAGGGGTTGAGACCCAGTACTTC.

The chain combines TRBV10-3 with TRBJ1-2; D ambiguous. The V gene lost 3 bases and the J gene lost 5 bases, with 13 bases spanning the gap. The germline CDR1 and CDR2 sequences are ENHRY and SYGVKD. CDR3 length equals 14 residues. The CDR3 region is CAISDQTEKYGYTF. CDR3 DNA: TGTGCCATCAGTGACCAGACCGAGAAATATGGCTACACCTTC.

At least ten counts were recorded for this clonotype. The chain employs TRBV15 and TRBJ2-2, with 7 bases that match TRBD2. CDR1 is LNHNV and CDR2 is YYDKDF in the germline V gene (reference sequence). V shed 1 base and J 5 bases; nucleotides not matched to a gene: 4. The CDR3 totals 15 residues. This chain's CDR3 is CATSRGGSRTGELFF. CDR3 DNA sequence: TGTGCCACCAGCAGAGGCGGGAGTAGGACCGGGGAGCTGTTTTTT.